A selection of T cell receptor beta chains follows, all from one sample in a study of blood T cell repertoires in COVID-19. Here immunoSEQ multiplex PCR was the method, and the copy in TCRdb shows in-frame clones only, minus some. The repertoire consists of 85,000 to 95,000 clones, with more than 75% occurring once and the leading ten covering more than 6.5%. Material for sequencing was peripheral blood. These receptors all stem from a man between 65 and 79 years old with acute or convalescent COVID-19. Both conserved end residues are part of each CDR3. D genes are given only for firm matches. The listing skips clone size in some rows; elsewhere it reads once, few, many or a size class.

J gene | D gene | V gene | clone size | CDR3 protein | CDR3 DNA
TRBJ2-2 | NA | TRBV19 | NA | CATLDSGELFF | TGTGCCACCCTAGACAGCGGGGAGCTGTTTTTT
TRBJ2-3 | NA | TRBV2 | NA | CASISEAGASTDTQYF | TGTGCCAGCATTTCAGAGGCGGGGGCTAGCACAGATACGCAGTATTTT
TRBJ2-7 | TRBD2 | TRBV6-6 | NA | CASSPPGLAGGPSNEQYF | TGTGCCAGCAGTCCGCCCGGACTAGCGGGAGGGCCATCGAACGAGCAGTACTTC
TRBJ2-1 | NA | TRBV6-5 | NA | CASAQGLHNEQFF | TGTGCCAGCGCCCAGGGTCTTCATAATGAGCAGTTCTTC
TRBJ2-4 | TRBD2 | TRBV7-2 | NA | CASSLNPPNSGGNIQYF | TGTGCCAGCAGCTTAAACCCCCCAAATAGCGGGGGGAACATTCAGTACTTC
TRBJ2-1 | TRBD1 | TRBV6-5 | NA | CASSLDRGRGRTFF | TGTGCCAGCAGCCTAGACAGGGGGCGTGGAAGGACGTTCTTC
TRBJ1-1 | NA | TRBV12-3/TRBV12-4 | NA | CASSFQGSTEAFF | TGTGCCAGCAGTTTCCAGGGCAGCACTGAAGCTTTCTTT
TRBJ1-6 | NA | TRBV4-1 | NA | CASSQAHPGSSYNSPLHF | TGCGCCAGCAGCCAAGCCCACCCGGGGAGCTCCTATAATTCACCCCTCCACTTT
TRBJ1-2 | NA | TRBV7-9 | many | CAEGRGNYGYTF | TGTGCCGAAGGGAGGGGGAACTATGGCTACACCTTC
TRBJ2-7 | TRBD2 | TRBV28 | NA | CASSNTGGSGLYSYEQYF | TGTGCCAGCAGTAATACCGGGGGGTCGGGGCTTTACTCCTACGAGCAGTACTTC
TRBJ1-5 | TRBD1 | TRBV5-5 | NA | CASSLGQGPQPQHF | TGTGCCAGCAGTCTAGGACAGGGTCCCCAGCCCCAGCATTTT
TRBJ1-2 | NA | TRBV7-9 | NA | CASSEGDGYTF | TGTGCCAGCAGCGAGGGGGACGGCTACACCTTC
TRBJ1-4 | TRBD1 | TRBV5-6 | NA | CASSLAGTVNEKLFF | TGTGCCAGCAGCTTGGCGGGGACAGTTAATGAAAAACTGTTTTTT
TRBJ2-5 | TRBD1 | TRBV7-2 | few | CASSPSPQGETQYF | TGTGCCAGCAGCCCATCCCCACAGGGGGAGACCCAGTACTTC
TRBJ2-7 | TRBD1 | TRBV2 | NA | CASSEGQGLEEQYF | TGTGCCAGCAGTGAAGGACAGGGCCTTGAGGAGCAGTACTTC
TRBJ1-2 | TRBD1 | TRBV5-1 | NA | CASSFPGQGYGYTF | TGCGCCAGCAGCTTTCCGGGACAGGGATATGGCTACACCTTC
TRBJ1-2 | NA | TRBV6-5 | NA | CASSYSGGDYGYTF | TGTGCCAGCAGTTACTCGGGGGGGGACTATGGCTACACCTTC
TRBJ1-4 | TRBD1 | TRBV5-1 | few | CASSSTPGTGSEKLFF | TGCGCCAGCAGCTCGACTCCCGGGACAGGGAGTGAAAAACTGTTTTTT
TRBJ1-5 | NA | TRBV7-2 | few | CASSVDTDQPQHF | TGTGCCAGCAGCGTCGACACGGATCAGCCCCAGCATTTT
TRBJ2-3 | TRBD1 | TRBV27 | NA | CASSRWTGTDTQYF | TGTGCCAGCAGTCGGTGGACAGGGACAGATACGCAGTATTTT
TRBJ1-1 | NA | TRBV7-3 | NA | CASSLSGSAEAFF | TGTGCCAGCAGCTTAAGCGGATCGGCTGAAGCTTTCTTT
TRBJ2-2 | NA | TRBV15 | NA | CATSRVSGNTGELFF | TGTGCCACCAGCAGAGTAAGCGGGAACACCGGGGAGCTGTTTTTT
TRBJ2-2 | NA | TRBV12-5 | NA | CASGQTSNTGELFF | TGTGCTAGTGGTCAAACATCGAACACCGGGGAGCTGTTTTTT
TRBJ2-5 | TRBD2 | TRBV7-7 | NA | CASSLAGTSGQETQYF | TGTGCTAGCAGCTTAGCCGGGACTAGCGGCCAAGAGACCCAGTACTTC
TRBJ1-3 | NA | TRBV3-1/TRBV3-2 | NA | CASSPDGGSGNTIYF | TGTGCCAGCAGCCCTGACGGGGGGTCTGGAAACACCATATATTTT
TRBJ1-6 | NA | TRBV9 | NA | CASSVQGSASYNSPLHF | TGTGCCAGCAGCGTACAGGGGTCCGCCTCCTATAATTCACCCCTCCACTTT
TRBJ2-2 | TRBD2 | TRBV7-9 | NA | CASSLVGLANTGELFF | TGTGCCAGCAGCTTAGTGGGACTAGCAAACACCGGGGAGCTGTTTTTT
TRBJ2-1 | NA | TRBV28 | NA | CASSLGHYNEQFF | TGTGCCAGCAGTTTGGGACACTACAATGAGCAGTTCTTC
TRBJ1-6 | NA | TRBV30 | NA | CAWSQEDSSYNSPLHF | TGTGCCTGGAGCCAGGAAGACAGCTCCTATAATTCACCCCTCCACTTT
TRBJ1-2 | NA | TRBV5-1 | few | CASSPREPYGYTF | TGCGCCAGCAGCCCTAGGGAGCCCTATGGCTACACCTTC